This passage covers 29 T cell receptor beta chains from one sample sequenced in a study of cytomegalovirus exposure and HLA in healthy donors. Primers included in the PCR were 60 Vbeta and 13 Jbeta primers. TCRdb's copy holds only in-frame clones and misses some; the assay was immunoSEQ multiplex PCR. This sample carries about 160,000 clones, 70% to 80% of them seen once, and the ten largest clones take 3.5%. Sequencing was performed on PBMCs. These TCRs come from a human donor in good health.

This clone was detected once. This chain links TRBV27 with TRBJ1-1; the match to TRBD1 covers 7 bases. Germline CDR1 is MNHEY and CDR2 is SMNVEV (reference sequence). The CDR3 is 14 residues long. The trim removed 4 bases at V and 1 base at J, leaving 3 bases unmatched. As DNA, the CDR3 is TGTGCCAGCAGTTCCCGGGACAGGAACACTGAAGCTTTCTTT. It is translated as CASSSRDRNTEAFF.

The chain recombines TRBV28 with TRBJ2-1; 13 positions agree with TRBD2. This CDR3 has 18 amino acids. CDR1 is MDHEN, CDR2 SYDVKM, per germline. After removal of 6 bases from V and 9 bases from J, the junction contained 17 bases not matched to a gene. DNA for the CDR3: TGTGCCAGCAGCCACGGGAGTACGGTGGGACTAGCGGGAAGTGAGCAGTTCTTC. This encodes CASSHGSTVGLAGSEQFF.

This clone was counted a few times. This chain joins TRBV29-1 and TRBJ2-7, with 7 bases identical to TRBD2. J was trimmed by 0 bases and V by 6 bases; bases with no gene match: 5. CDR1 and CDR2 from the germline V gene are SQVTM and ANQGSEA. This CDR3 region has 13 residues. Written as DNA, the CDR3 is TGCAGCGTCATCCCGGGGGGCTCCTACGAGCAGTACTTC. Amino acids: CSVIPGGSYEQYF.

The chain employs TRBV14 and TRBJ2-7; D is perhaps TRBD2 (5 bases). V was clipped by 1 base and J by 5 bases, with 9 bases between them. The CDR3 spans 13 residues. The germline gives CDR1 SGHDN, CDR2 FVKESK. The CDR3 DNA reads as TGTGCCAGCAGCCAAGTTTCTAGCCACGAGCAGTACTTC. Its translation is CASSQVSSHEQYF.

Worth noting for this clone: The junction shows a germline mismatch at one end, possibly a read error. V and J are TRBV7-9 and TRBJ1-2, with D unclear. The CDR3 extends over 12 amino acids. Germline assignment: CDR1 SEHNR and CDR2 FQNEAQ (reference sequence). In DNA, the CDR3 is TGTTCCAGCAGCTTAATCACAGATGGCTACACCTTC. It encodes CSSSLITDGYTF.

This clone was seen a handful of times. This rearrangement joins TRBV28 to TRBJ1-4, with 9 bases matching TRBD1. With 4 bases clipped from V and 7 bases from J, the junction kept 13 bases outside the gene matches. Germline CDR1 MDHEN, CDR2 SYDVKM. The CDR3 length is 17 residues. The CDR3 DNA follows: TGTGCCAGCAGTTCCGCACAGGGGGCATCAGTAGTTGAAAAACTGTTTTTT. Amino acid sequence: CASSSAQGASVVEKLFF.

This clone occurred once. The rearrangement links TRBV7-9 to TRBJ1-2; 7 bases map to TRBD1. The CDR3 runs 14 residues. CDR1 and CDR2 (germline): SEHNR, FQNEAQ (reference sequence). V lost 1 base and J lost 4; bases outside the gene matches: 3. In DNA, the CDR3 is TGTGCCAGCAGCTTAGACAGGGGCATCTATGGCTACACCTTC. Amino acids: CASSLDRGIYGYTF.

This clone was counted only a few times. The chain uses TRBV11-2 and TRBJ2-5, with 13 nucleotides matching TRBD2. The V segment lost 4 bases and the J segment 1 base; nucleotides outside the gene matches: 3. Per the germline V gene, CDR1 is SGHAT and CDR2 is FQNNGV. This CDR3 spans 16 amino acids. The DNA of the CDR3 is TGTGCCAGCAGCTCCCGACTAGCGGGGGGCCAAGAGACCCAGTACTTC. Residues: CASSSRLAGGQETQYF.

This chain links TRBV11-1 with TRBJ2-7; 7 nucleotides align to TRBD1. The CDR3 runs to 17 residues. Per the germline V gene, CDR1 is SGHAT and CDR2 is FQDESV (reference sequence). The trim removed 5 bases at V and 5 bases at J, leaving 18 bases unmatched. CDR3: CASSPGTSTGNSDEQYF. The CDR3 nucleotides are TGTGCCAGCAGCCCCGGTACTTCGACAGGGAATAGCGACGAGCAGTACTTC.

The V and J genes are TRBV30 and TRBJ2-3; 8 bases line up with TRBD2. Germline V gene sequence: CDR1 GTSNPN, CDR2 SVGIG (reference sequence). The CDR3 sequence is 16 residues long. V shed 6 bases, J shed 5 bases, and the junction held 16 bases outside the gene matches. The CDR3 loop reads CACQPRTSPLGDTQYF. In DNA, the CDR3 is TGTGCCTGTCAGCCCCGGACTAGCCCGTTGGGAGATACGCAGTATTTT.

The rearrangement uses TRBV1 and TRBJ2-5; the DNA was not compared with TRBD1, the D call given in the table. TRBV1 is annotated as a pseudogene. The CDR3 has 15 amino acids. The CDR3 region has the DNA TGCACCAGCAGCCAAGACGGGACAGGACAAGAGACCCAGTACTTC. It encodes CTSSQDGTGQETQYF.

This sequence joins TRBV27 and TRBJ1-2; 7 bases fit TRBD1. This CDR3 spans 16 amino acids. Germline loops: CDR1 MNHEY, CDR2 SMNVEV (reference sequence). V lost 5 bases, J lost 0 bases, and 9 bases stayed unmatched. Written as DNA, the CDR3 is TGTGCCAGCAGTACTAAACAGGGGTTAGCTAACTATGGCTACACCTTC. The encoded protein is CASSTKQGLANYGYTF.

This clone came up once. The rearrangement uses TRBV6-1 and TRBJ2-6; the D is unclear. Germline V lookup: CDR1 MNHNS, CDR2 SASEGT. The CDR3 loop spans 13 amino acids. Deletions cut 8 bases from V and 2 bases from J, with 7 bases between. Written as DNA, the CDR3 is TGTGCCAGCCGAGAGACTGGGGCCAACGTCCTGACTTTC. It is translated as CASRETGANVLTF.

The chain recombines TRBV28 with TRBJ2-1, with D uncertain. CDR1 MDHEN and CDR2 SYDVKM come from the germline V gene. The CDR3 has 15 amino acids. V lost 6 bases to trimming and J lost 0 bases, with 12 bases between them. CDR3 in amino acids: CASSLRVSSYNEQFF. CDR3 nucleotides: TGTGCCAGCAGCCTCCGGGTTAGCTCCTACAATGAGCAGTTCTTC.

The chain is built from TRBV9 and TRBJ2-7, with unresolved D. With 4 bases removed from V and 2 bases from J, the gap between germline ends came to 16 bases. Looked up from germline, CDR1 is SGDLS and CDR2 is YYNGEE. The CDR3 totals 15 residues. In nucleotides, the CDR3 is TGTGCCAGCAGCTCAGACGCGACACCCACCTACGAGCAGTACTTC. Protein sequence: CASSSDATPTYEQYF.

J is TRBJ2-7 and V is TRBV13, with 7 nucleotides matching TRBD2. CDR1 is PRHDT, CDR2 FYEKMQ, per germline (reference sequence). The ends lost 3 bases at V and 2 bases at J; junction bases unmatched: 4. The CDR3 loop spans 14 amino acids. CDR3 nucleotide sequence: TGTGCCAGCAGCTTGGGGGGGAGTACCTACGAGCAGTACTTC. Its protein product is CASSLGGSTYEQYF. Using reference TRBV13 and TRBJ2-7 for the parts outside the CDR3, the full variable domain is AAGVIQSPRHLIKEKRETATLKCYPIPRHDTVYWYQQGPGQDPQFLISFYEKMQSDKGSIPDRFSAQQFSDYHSELNMSSLELGDSALYFCASSLGGSTYEQYFGPGTRLTVT.

The CDR3 DNA follows: TGTGCCAGCAGCCCTTACAGTATTCGGCCCTCCTACGAGCAGTACTTC. Its protein is CASSPYSIRPSYEQYF. The rearrangement joins TRBV7-9 to TRBJ2-7; D is uncertain. The length of the CDR3 is 16 residues. Germline CDR1 SEHNR, CDR2 FQNEAQ (reference sequence). The germline V and J ends were trimmed by 5 bases and 0 bases, with 17 bases remaining between them.

The gene calls are TRBV27 and TRBJ2-1; tentatively, D is TRBD1 (5 bases). Germline V CDR1 and CDR2: MNHEY, SMNVEV (reference sequence). V lost 2 bases to trimming and J lost 8 bases, with 16 bases between them. The CDR3 totals 15 residues. The CDR3 protein is CASSLTHPGIDEQFF. The CDR3 region has the DNA TGTGCCAGCAGTTTAACCCACCCAGGGATCGATGAGCAGTTCTTC.

This chain joins TRBV6-1 and TRBJ2-5, with D perhaps matching TRBD1 (5 bases). Per germline, CDR1 MNHNS and CDR2 SASEGT. The CDR3 sequence is 14 residues long. The V end lost 3 bases, the J end lost 2 bases, and 10 bases lay between the germline ends. The CDR3 sequence: CASSDSGAQETQYF. The CDR3 DNA is TGTGCCAGCAGTGACTCTGGGGCTCAAGAGACCCAGTACTTC.

The chain employs TRBV6-1 and TRBJ2-5; D is unresolved. CDR1 is MNHNS and CDR2 is SASEGT in the germline V gene. The CDR3 is 13 residues long. V lost 5 bases to trimming and J lost 5 bases, with 12 bases between them. DNA for the CDR3: TGTGCCAGCAGTCCGCGGCCGCGGGAGACCCAGTACTTC. Its translation: CASSPRPRETQYF.

This sequence joins TRBV4-2 and TRBJ1-2, with 8 bases matching TRBD1. This CDR3 has 16 residues. Per germline, CDR1 LGHNA and CDR2 YNFKEQ. J was trimmed by 7 bases and V by 4 bases; bases with no gene match: 14. The CDR3 DNA sequence: TGTGCCAGCAGCCCAAACGGACAGGGCAGAAGAGGTGGCTACACCTTC. It yields the protein CASSPNGQGRRGGYTF.

This chain connects TRBV29-1 to TRBJ2-1; 7 positions match TRBD2. CDR1 and CDR2 (germline): SQVTM, ANQGSEA. J gave up 3 bases and V 4 bases, and 6 bases lay outside the gene matches. The CDR3 has 14 residues. As DNA, the CDR3 is TGCAGCGTTGTGCTCCCTAGCGGCTACAATGAGCAGTTCTTC. Residues: CSVVLPSGYNEQFF.

The CDR3 coding sequence is TGTGCCAGCAGCTTAGTGGCGGGGGCAAAAGATACGCAGTATTTT. This gives the protein CASSLVAGAKDTQYF. The chain combines TRBV7-2 with TRBJ2-3, with a tentative D call TRBD2 (7 bases). The CDR3 contains 15 residues. Trimming removed 1 base at V and 5 bases at J, with 13 bases between. Germline lookup yields CDR1 SGHTA and CDR2 FQGNSA.

V usage is TRBV28 and J usage is TRBJ2-7; TRBD2 matches 9 bases. V trimming: 6 bases; J trimming: 7 bases; junction bases outside the gene matches: 10. CDR3 length: 14 amino acids. CDR1 is MDHEN, CDR2 SYDVKM, per germline. CDR3 in amino acids: CASRGGTSTREQYF. DNA of the CDR3: TGTGCCAGCAGAGGAGGGACTAGCACTCGGGAGCAGTACTTC.

This clone was seen once. The chain couples TRBV6-5 to TRBJ1-4, with TRBD1 matching 9 bases. The V gene end was trimmed by 6 bases and the J gene end by 2 bases; junction bases not matched to a gene: 4. Germline V CDR1 and CDR2: MNHEY, SVGAGI. The CDR3 is 15 residues long. CDR3 nucleotide sequence: TGTGCCAGCAGAACAGGGGGCAGGACTAATGAAAAACTGTTTTTT. Protein product: CASRTGGRTNEKLFF.

V gene TRBV30 combines with J gene TRBJ1-2; 8 nucleotides line up with TRBD1. Trimming at V came to 1 base and at J to 5 bases, leaving 6 bases not matched to a gene. The germline CDR1 and CDR2 sequences are GTSNPN and SVGIG (reference sequence). The CDR3 length is 14 residues. The CDR3 coding sequence is TGTGCCTGGAGTGGGACAGGGCAGGGGTATGGCTACACCTTC. Protein product: CAWSGTGQGYGYTF.

The chain employs TRBV4-1 and TRBJ1-2; D may be TRBD1 (6 bases). The CDR3 has 16 residues. Germline V gene lookup returns CDR1 MGHRA and CDR2 YSYEKL. V lost 1 base and J 8 bases, leaving 20 bases between the germline ends. This CDR3 reads CASSQGQGRGAEGYTF. CDR3 DNA: TGCGCCAGCAGCCAAGGGCAGGGTCGGGGGGCGGAGGGCTACACCTTC.

The CDR3 DNA is TGTGCCAGCAGTTACTCCGGGGGATCCTACAATGAGCAGTTCTTC. Translated: CASSYSGGSYNEQFF. The chain carries TRBV6-5 and TRBJ2-1, with TRBD2 as a possible D gene (6 bases). Trimming took 0 bases from V and 1 from J, leaving 7 bases between them. Germline V gene sequence: CDR1 MNHEY, CDR2 SVGAGI. The CDR3 sequence is 15 residues long.

The CDR3 DNA follows: TGTGCCACCAAGGGACAGGGGGTCTACGAGCAGTACTTC. This encodes CATKGQGVYEQYF. V usage is TRBV19 and J usage is TRBJ2-7, with TRBD1 matching 11 bases. CDR1 is LNHDA, CDR2 SQIVND, per germline (reference sequence). This CDR3 is built from 13 residues. J gave up 3 bases and V 10 bases, and 5 bases lay outside the gene matches.